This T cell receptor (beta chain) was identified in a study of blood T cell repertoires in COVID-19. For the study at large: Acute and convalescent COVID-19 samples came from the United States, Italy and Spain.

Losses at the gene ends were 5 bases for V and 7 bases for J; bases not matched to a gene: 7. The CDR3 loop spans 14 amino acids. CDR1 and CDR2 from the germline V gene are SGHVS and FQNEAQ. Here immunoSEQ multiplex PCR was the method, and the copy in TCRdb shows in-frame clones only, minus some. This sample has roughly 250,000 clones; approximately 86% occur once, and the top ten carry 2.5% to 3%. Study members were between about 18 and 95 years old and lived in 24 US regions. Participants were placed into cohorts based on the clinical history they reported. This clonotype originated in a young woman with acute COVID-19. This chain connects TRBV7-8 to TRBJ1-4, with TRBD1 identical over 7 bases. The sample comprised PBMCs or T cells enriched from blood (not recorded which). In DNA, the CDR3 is TGTGCCAGCAGCCTGACAGGGATCAGTGAAAAACTGTTTTTT. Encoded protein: CASSLTGISEKLFF.